This TCR beta chain was recovered during a study of metastatic and nonmetastatic thyroid tumors. This clone appeared many times. Its antigen is as yet unknown. In the original workflow: It was from CDR3 differences across clinicopathological groups that a distant-metastasis classifier for papillary thyroid cancer was built. Using MiXCR, TCRdb re-called clones from the PCR reads. TCRdb's processing, not the authors' own work, is the source of the V and J calls. The repertoire includes about 18,000 clones, roughly a fifth of them detected once, and about 18% sits in the top ten. This CDR3 contains 16 residues. Trimming stripped 0 bases from V and 5 bases from J, with 14 bases between. Germline assignment: CDR1 LGHNA and CDR2 YNFKEQ. No patient had received any treatment before thyroid surgery. Study results and caveats: Relative to benign nodules, malignant thyroid tumors were reportedly characterized by significantly elevated TCR beta diversity in blood and tumor.

This TCR was sampled from a female donor with papillary thyroid cancer or a benign thyroid nodule (not recorded which). Some clones in this sample may be carry-over from other donors' samples. The rearrangement links TRBV4-2 to TRBJ2-1; D gene unclear. Sequencing input: tumor tissue. The CDR3 nucleotides are TGTGCCAGCAGCCAAGATCATGCGTATCAGCACAATGAGCAGTTCTTC. Translating it yields CASSQDHAYQHNEQFF.